Listed below are T cell receptor beta chains from one sample, sequenced in a study of blood T cells in healthy people across ages. TCRdb re-called the 5' RACE reads through MiXCR, storing one row per CDR3 protein. The sample contains about 970,000 distinct CDR3 sequences, roughly half of which appear only once. Sequences were obtained from blood. Source of these receptors: a woman in her sixties or seventies in good health. Each CDR3 is given without its conserved first and last residue. Fields, in order: V gene, J gene, CDR3 protein.

TRBV3-1,TRBJ1-2,ASSPEAGQGRRGGYT
TRBV9,TRBJ2-3,ASSVSGRDTDTQY
TRBV5-1,TRBJ2-3,ASASSGGIDTQY
TRBV24-1,TRBJ2-3,ATSERGISTDTQY
TRBV5-1,TRBJ2-3,ASSFLGDRSTDTQY
TRBV9,TRBJ2-5,ASSVDPGGQETQY
TRBV4-3,TRBJ1-2,ASSQGSNPSHGYT
TRBV20-1,TRBJ2-3,SARDQGRVRDTQY
TRBV11-2,TRBJ2-5,ASSLLLAGGSAQY
TRBV7-9,TRBJ2-1,ASNRLAGDEQF
TRBV20-1,TRBJ2-5,SATSGRANQQY
TRBV13,TRBJ1-1,ASTTSSGQGNYEAF
TRBV30,TRBJ2-7,AWSLTASSYEQY
TRBV28,TRBJ1-6,ASRTSGSSPLH
TRBV7-2,TRBJ2-5,ASSPGTEEETQY
TRBV5-1,TRBJ2-5,ASSLRLAGDGETQY
TRBV5-1,TRBJ2-3,ASSSTLLAGVSDTQY
TRBV6-5,TRBJ1-2,ASSYLDRGDGYT
TRBV19,TRBJ1-5,ASSAGGSPDQPQH
TRBV12-3/TRBV12-4,TRBJ1-2,ASSPLQGLYGYT
TRBV28,TRBJ2-3,ASSPPRRGRGRDTQY
TRBV12-3/TRBV12-4,TRBJ1-5,ASSFNRRNQPQH
TRBV6-2/TRBV6-3,TRBJ2-5,ASRPGPLHAETQY
TRBV30,TRBJ2-3,ALTSGVLSRTDTQY
TRBV5-1,TRBJ2-1,ASSLAAGTYNEQF
TRBV30,TRBJ2-3,AWSNAGGTDTQY
TRBV29-1,TRBJ1-4,SVVFQGSLNEKLF
TRBV6-5,TRBJ2-6,ASTLDRVGANVLT
TRBV4-2,TRBJ2-4,ASSLSTGGVTNNIQY
TRBV29-1,TRBJ2-1,SVGSGRAVEQF
TRBV29-1,TRBJ2-3,SVLAGGKSDTQY
TRBV29-1,TRBJ2-5,SVAGITRETQY
TRBV7-9,TRBJ1-1,ASSLTLQGRRANTEAF
TRBV7-9,TRBJ1-4,ASSFSRGDEKLF
TRBV5-1,TRBJ2-5,ACSLGPSGRQETQY
TRBV10-2,TRBJ1-2,ASSTYRSADGYT
TRBV29-1,TRBJ2-1,SVYGGSAYNEQF
TRBV4-1,TRBJ2-1,ASSQVSLAGNEQF
TRBV7-9,TRBJ1-3,ASSFPRIIPGNTIY
TRBV20-1,TRBJ2-7,SDAGFRGSEQY
TRBV6-5,-,ASSSIGQPRSQATQY
TRBV12-3/TRBV12-4,-,ASTTGGTYEQY
TRBV6-1,-,ASSEDSRGRWNGYT
TRBV7-9,TRBJ2-4,ASSPTGLAGGKGPIQY
TRBV27,TRBJ2-3,ASSSPGLKTPTDTQY
TRBV9,TRBJ1-1,ASSANRGGTEAF
TRBV2,TRBJ2-7,ASDRDPLSYEQY
TRBV9,TRBJ2-7,ASSVGAGDRYEQY
TRBV12-3/TRBV12-4,TRBJ1-2,ASRQQGRDGYT
TRBV12-3/TRBV12-4,TRBJ2-4,ASGGLAAKNIQY
TRBV6-5,TRBJ2-7,ASSAGTGVVY